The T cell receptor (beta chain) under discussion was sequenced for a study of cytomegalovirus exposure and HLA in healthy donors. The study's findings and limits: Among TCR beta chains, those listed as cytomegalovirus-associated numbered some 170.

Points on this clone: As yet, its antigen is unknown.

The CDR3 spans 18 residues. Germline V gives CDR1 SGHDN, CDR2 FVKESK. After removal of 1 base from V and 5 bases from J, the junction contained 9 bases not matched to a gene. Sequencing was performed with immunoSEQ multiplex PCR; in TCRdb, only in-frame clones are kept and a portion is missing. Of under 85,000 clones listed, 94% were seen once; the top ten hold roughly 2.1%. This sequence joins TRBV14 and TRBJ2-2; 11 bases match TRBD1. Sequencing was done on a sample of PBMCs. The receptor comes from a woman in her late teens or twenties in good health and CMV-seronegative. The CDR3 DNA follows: TGTGCCAGCAGCCAAGCTCTTAAAGGACAGGGGGCAACCGGGGAGCTGTTTTTT. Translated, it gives CASSQALKGQGATGELFF.